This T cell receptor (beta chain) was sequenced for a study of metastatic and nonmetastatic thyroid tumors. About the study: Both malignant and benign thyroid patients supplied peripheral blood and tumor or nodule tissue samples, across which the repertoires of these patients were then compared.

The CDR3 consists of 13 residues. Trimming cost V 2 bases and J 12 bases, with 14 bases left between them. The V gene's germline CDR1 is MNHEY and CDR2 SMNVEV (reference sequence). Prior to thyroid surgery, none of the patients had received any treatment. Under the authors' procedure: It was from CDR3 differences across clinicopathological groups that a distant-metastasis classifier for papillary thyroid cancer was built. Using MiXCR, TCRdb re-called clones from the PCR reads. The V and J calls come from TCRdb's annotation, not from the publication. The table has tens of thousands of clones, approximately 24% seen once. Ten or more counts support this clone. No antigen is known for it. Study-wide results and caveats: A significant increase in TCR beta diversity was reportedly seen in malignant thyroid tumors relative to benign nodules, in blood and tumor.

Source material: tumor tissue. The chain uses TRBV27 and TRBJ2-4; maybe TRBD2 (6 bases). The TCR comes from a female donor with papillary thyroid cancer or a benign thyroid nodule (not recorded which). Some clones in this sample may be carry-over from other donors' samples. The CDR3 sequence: CASSLLWGRNQYF. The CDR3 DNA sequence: TGTGCCAGCAGTTTACTGTGGGGGAGGAATCAGTACTTC.